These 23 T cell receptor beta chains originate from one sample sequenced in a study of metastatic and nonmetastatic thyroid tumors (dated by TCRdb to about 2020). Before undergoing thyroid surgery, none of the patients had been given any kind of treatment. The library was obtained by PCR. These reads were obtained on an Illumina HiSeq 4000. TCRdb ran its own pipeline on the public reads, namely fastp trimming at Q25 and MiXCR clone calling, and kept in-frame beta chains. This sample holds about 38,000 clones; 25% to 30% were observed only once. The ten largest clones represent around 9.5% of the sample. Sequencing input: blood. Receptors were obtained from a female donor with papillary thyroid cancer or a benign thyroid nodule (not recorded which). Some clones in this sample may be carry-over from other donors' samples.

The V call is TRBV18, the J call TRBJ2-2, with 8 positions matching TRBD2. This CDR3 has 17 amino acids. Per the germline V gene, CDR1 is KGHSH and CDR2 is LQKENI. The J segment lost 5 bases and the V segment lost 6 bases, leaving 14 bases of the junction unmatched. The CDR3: CASSPSLGGARTGELFF. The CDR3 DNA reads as TGTGCCAGCTCCCCCTCGCTCGGGGGGGCCAGAACCGGGGAGCTGTTTTTT. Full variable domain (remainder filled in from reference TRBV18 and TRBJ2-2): NAGVMQNPRHLVRRRGQEARLRCSPMKGHSHVYWYRQLPEEGLKFMVYLQKENIIDESGMPKERFSAEFPKEGPSILRIQQVVRGDSAAYFCASSPSLGGARTGELFFGEGSRLTVL.

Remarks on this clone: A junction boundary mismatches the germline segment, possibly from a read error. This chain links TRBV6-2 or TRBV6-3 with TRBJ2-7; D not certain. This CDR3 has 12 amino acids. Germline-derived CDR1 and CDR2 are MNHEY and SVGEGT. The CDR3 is CASSLNQARSLF. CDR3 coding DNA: TGTGCCAGCAGTTTAAATCAGGCTCGGTCCCTCTTC.

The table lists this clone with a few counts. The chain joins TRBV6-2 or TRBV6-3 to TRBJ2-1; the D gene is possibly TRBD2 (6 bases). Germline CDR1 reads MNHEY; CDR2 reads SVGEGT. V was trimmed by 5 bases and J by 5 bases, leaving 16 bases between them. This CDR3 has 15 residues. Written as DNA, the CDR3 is TGTGCCAGCAGTCTATTTTCGGGACTCAACAATGAGCAGTTCTTC. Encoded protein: CASSLFSGLNNEQFF.

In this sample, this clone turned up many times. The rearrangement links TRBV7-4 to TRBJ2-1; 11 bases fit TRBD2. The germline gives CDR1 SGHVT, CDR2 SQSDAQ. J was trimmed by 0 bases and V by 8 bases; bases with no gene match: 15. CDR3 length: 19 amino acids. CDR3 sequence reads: CASAVILAGARDSYNEQFF. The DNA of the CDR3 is TGTGCCAGCGCGGTTATACTAGCGGGAGCCCGCGACTCCTACAATGAGCAGTTCTTC.

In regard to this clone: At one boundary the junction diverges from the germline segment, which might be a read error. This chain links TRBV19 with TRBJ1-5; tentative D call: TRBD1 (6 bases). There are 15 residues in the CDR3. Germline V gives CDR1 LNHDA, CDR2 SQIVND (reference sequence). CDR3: CAISQDSVSGQPHHF. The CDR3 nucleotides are TGTGCCATTAGCCAGGACAGCGTTTCGGGTCAGCCCCATCATTTT.

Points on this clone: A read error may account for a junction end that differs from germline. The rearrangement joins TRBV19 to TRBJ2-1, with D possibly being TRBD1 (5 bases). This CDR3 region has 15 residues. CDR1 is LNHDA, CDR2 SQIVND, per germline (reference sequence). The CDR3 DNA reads TGTGCCAGTAGTTTAGATTCAGGGACCTACAATGAGCAGTTCTTC. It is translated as CASSLDSGTYNEQFF.

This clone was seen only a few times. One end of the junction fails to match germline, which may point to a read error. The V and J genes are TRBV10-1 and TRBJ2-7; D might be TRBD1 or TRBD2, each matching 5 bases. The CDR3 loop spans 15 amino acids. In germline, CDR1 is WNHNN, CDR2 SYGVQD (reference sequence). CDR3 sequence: CASSERDGSSYQQYF. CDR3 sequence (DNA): TGCGCCAGCAGTGAACGGGACGGGTCATCCTACCAGCAGTACTTC.

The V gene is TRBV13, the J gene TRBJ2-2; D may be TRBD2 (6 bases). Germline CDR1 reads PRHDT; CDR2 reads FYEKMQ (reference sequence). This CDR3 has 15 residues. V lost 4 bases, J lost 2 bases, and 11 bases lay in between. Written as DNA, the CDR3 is TGTGCCAGCAGCTCGCCGGGAGTAAACACCGGGGAGCTGTTTTTT. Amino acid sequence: CASSSPGVNTGELFF.

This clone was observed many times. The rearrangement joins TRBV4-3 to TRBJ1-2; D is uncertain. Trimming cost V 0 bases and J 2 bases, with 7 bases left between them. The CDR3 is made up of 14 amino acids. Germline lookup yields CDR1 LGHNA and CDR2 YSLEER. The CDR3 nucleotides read TGCGCCAGCAGCCAAGAACTCATAAACTATGGCTACACCTTC. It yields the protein CASSQELINYGYTF.

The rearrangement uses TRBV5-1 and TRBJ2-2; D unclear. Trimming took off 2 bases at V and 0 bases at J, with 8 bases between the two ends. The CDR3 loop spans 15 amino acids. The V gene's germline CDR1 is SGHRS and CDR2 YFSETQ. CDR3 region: CASSLQHPNTGELFF. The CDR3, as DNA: TGCGCCAGCAGCTTACAGCATCCGAACACCGGGGAGCTGTTTTTT.

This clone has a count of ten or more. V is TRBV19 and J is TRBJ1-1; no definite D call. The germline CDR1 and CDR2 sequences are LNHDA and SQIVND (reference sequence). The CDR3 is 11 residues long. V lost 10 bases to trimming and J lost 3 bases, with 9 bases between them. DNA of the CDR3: TGTGCCACGCGGCGGGACACTGAAGCTTTCTTT. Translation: CATRRDTEAFF.

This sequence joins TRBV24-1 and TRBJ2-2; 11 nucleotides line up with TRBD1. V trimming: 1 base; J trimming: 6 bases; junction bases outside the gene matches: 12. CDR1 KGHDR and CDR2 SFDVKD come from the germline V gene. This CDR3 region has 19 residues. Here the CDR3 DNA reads TGTGCCACCAGTGATTTCCCCCGTCCTGGGACAGGGGGTCCCGGGGAGCTGTTTTTT. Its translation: CATSDFPRPGTGGPGELFF.

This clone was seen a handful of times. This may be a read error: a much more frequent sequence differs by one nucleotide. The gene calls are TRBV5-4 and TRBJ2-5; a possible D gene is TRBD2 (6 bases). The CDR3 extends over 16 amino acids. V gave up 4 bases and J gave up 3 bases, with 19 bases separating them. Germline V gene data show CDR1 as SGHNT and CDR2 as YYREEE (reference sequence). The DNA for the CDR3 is TGTGCCAGCAGCCAGCGCGCGACGTGGGGGGAAGAGACCCAGTACTTC. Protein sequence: CASSQRATWGEETQYF. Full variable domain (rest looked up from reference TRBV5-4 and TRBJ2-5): ETGVTQSPTHLIKTRGQQVTLRCSSQSGHNTVSWYQQALGQGPQFIFQYYREEENGRGNFPPRFSGLQFPNYSSELNVNALELDDSALYLCASSQRATWGEETQYFGPGTRLLVL.

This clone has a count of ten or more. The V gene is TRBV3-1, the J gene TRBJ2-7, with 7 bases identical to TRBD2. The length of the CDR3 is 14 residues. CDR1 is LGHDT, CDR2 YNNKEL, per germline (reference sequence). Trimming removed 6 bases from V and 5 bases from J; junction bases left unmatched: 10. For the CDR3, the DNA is TGTGCCAGCAGGAAAAGCGGGGAGGTCGACGAGCAGTACTTC. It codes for CASRKSGEVDEQYF.

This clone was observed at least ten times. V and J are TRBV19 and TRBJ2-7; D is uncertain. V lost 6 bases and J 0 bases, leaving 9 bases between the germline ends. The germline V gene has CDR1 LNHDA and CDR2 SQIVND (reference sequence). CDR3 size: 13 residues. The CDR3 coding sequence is TGTGCCAGTAGCCGTTTGGACTCCTACGAGCAGTACTTC. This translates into CASSRLDSYEQYF.

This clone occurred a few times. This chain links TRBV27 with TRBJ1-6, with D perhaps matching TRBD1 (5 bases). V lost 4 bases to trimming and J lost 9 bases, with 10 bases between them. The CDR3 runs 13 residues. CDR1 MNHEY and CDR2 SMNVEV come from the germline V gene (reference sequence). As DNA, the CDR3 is TGTGCCAGCAGTTCCCTTGGGGGTTCACCCCTCCACTTT. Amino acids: CASSSLGGSPLHF.

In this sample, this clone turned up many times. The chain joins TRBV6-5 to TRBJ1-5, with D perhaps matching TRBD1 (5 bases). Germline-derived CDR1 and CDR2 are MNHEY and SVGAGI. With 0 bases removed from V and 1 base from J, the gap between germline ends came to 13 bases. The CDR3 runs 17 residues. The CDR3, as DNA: TGTGCCAGCAGTTACTCATGGAGGCAGGGAAGCAATCAGCCCCAGCATTTT. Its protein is CASSYSWRQGSNQPQHF.

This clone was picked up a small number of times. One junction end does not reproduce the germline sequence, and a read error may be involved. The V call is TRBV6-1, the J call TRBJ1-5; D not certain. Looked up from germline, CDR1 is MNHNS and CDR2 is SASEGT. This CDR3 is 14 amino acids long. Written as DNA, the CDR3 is TGTGCCAGCATCCTGGACGGCGAGAATCAGCCCCGGCATTTT. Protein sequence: CASILDGENQPRHF.

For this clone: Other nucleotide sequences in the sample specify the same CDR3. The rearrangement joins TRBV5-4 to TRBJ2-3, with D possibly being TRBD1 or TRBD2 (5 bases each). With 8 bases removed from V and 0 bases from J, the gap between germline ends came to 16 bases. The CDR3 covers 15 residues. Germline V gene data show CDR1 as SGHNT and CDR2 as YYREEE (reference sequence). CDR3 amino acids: CASSPRDASTDTQYF. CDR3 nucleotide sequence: TGTGCCAGTAGTCCTAGGGACGCCAGCACAGATACGCAGTATTTT.

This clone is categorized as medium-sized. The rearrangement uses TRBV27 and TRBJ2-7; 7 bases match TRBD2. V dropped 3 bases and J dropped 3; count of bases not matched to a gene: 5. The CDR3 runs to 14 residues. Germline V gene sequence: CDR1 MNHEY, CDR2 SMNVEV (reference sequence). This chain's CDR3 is CASSFGGVGYEQYF. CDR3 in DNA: TGTGCCAGCAGTTTTGGGGGGGTAGGCTACGAGCAGTACTTC.

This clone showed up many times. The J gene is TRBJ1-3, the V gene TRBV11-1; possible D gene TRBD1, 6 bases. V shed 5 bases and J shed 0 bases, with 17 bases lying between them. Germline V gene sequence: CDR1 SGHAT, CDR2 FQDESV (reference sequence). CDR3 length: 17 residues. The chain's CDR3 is CASSQTPGQSSGNTIYF. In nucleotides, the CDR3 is TGTGCCAGCAGCCAAACCCCAGGACAGAGCTCTGGAAACACCATATATTTT.

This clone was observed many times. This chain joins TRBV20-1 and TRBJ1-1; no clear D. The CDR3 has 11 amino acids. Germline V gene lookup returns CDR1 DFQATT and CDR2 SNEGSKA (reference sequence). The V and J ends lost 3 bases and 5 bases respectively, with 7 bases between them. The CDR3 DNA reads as TGCAGTGCTAGTCCGGGGACTGAAGCTTTCTTT. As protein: CSASPGTEAFF.

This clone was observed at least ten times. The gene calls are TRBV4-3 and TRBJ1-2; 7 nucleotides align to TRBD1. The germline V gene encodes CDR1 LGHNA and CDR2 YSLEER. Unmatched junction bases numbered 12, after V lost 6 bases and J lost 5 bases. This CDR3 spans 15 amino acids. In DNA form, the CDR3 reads TGCGCCAGCAGTCGAGACGGGACAGTACAATATGGCTACACCTTC. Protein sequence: CASSRDGTVQYGYTF.